This note documents a single TCR beta chain sequence. Its antigen is as yet unknown. The data belong to a study of vaccination and CD4 T cells after COVID-19. Study as a whole: Taking of post-vaccine samples occurred a median approximately 70 days after dose two (range 14 to 241).

Oncomine TCR Beta short-read sequencing was applied to DNA from cultured CD4+ T cells. Using the QIAamp micro DNA kit, genomic DNA was extracted from the CD4+ T cells that had been cultured. In TCRdb, the PCR reads were re-called with MiXCR into one record per CDR3 protein. The sample has just over 8,500 distinct CDR3 sequences, around 50% seen once. Documented treatment: approximately 11-day PBMC culture with coronavirus spike peptide pools or control peptides (ViraFEST assay). From the unexposed donor, CD4+ T cells were collected ahead of the COVID-19 pandemic (2011-2018). The TCR originated in a human donor in good health. The sample consisted of CD4+ T cells from blood, cultured in vitro.

The CDR3 DNA sequence: TGTGCCAGCAGTGATCTAGCGGGAGGCGAGACCCAGTACTTC. It specifies CASSDLAGGETQYF. The chain combines TRBV2 with TRBJ2-5; TRBD2 aligns across 11 bases. CDR1 is SNHLY, CDR2 FYNNEI, per germline. J was trimmed by 5 bases and V by 3 bases; bases with no gene match: 2. This CDR3 region has 14 residues. The entire variable domain, with the rest obtained from reference TRBV2 and TRBJ2-5, is as follows: EPEVTQTPSHQVTQMGQEVILRCVPISNHLYFYWYRQILGQKVEFLVSFYNNEISEKSEIFDDQFSVERPDGSNFTLKIRSTKLEDSAMYFCASSDLAGGETQYFGPGTRLLVL.